Sequencing of this T cell receptor (beta chain) was carried out in a study of blood T cell repertoires in COVID-19. The table came from immunoSEQ multiplex PCR; TCRdb's copy has only in-frame clones and leaves some out. The sample lists roughly 230,000 clones, around 90% occurring once. Germline V gives CDR1 SSHAT, CDR2 FNYEAQ (reference sequence). V was shortened by 7 bases and J by 7 bases, with 11 bases between the two germline ends. The CDR3 extends over 13 amino acids. This clone has just a few counts. The rearrangement links TRBV7-7 to TRBJ1-6, with D maybe TRBD1 (6 bases). The source material was peripheral blood. This TCR derives from a human donor in a cohort sampled during active COVID-19. The CDR3 sequence is CASTRDKNSPLHF. The CDR3 nucleotides read TGTGCCAGCACCCGGGACAAAAATTCACCCCTCCACTTT.